This T cell receptor (beta chain) was obtained from a study of identical twins. V lost 0 bases and J 0 bases, leaving 8 bases between the germline ends. The CDR3 extends over 15 amino acids. The germline gives CDR1 DFQATT, CDR2 SNEGSKA (reference sequence). This clonotype was detected a few times. TCRdb reprocessed the 5' RACE reads via MiXCR and lists one record per CDR3 protein. The sample shows more than 600,000 distinct CDR3 sequences, about 18% of them seen only once. Another study also made use of these data, one on T cells expressing NK-cell markers. From that report: Of the CD8+ T cells in six or seven donors, roughly 1.0-7.5% belonged to dominant NKG2C+ clonotypes.

Sequencing used PBMCs. This TCR was recovered from a young woman in good health. This rearrangement joins TRBV20-1 to TRBJ1-4; D gene ambiguous. As DNA, the CDR3 is TGCAGTGCTAGAGATTACAGTGCAACTAATGAAAAACTGTTTTTT. This sequence encodes CSARDYSATNEKLFF.